One sample yielded the 10 T cell receptor beta chains listed below, sequenced in a study of blood T cell repertoires in COVID-19. Sequencing used immunoSEQ multiplex PCR; TCRdb keeps in-frame clones, though not all of them. In the table there are about 140,000 clones, 79% of which are singletons. Sequences were obtained from peripheral blood. The receptors here all came from a man in his fifties or sixties with acute or convalescent COVID-19.

The rearrangement uses TRBV7-2 and TRBJ2-1; the D gene is possibly TRBD2 (6 bases). Germline V CDR1 and CDR2: SGHTA, FQGNSA. The V end lost 5 bases, the J end lost 9 bases, and 14 bases lay between the germline ends. The CDR3 length is 13 residues. CDR3 DNA: TGTGCCAGCAGCCGCGGCCACGGGGGTGAGCAGTTCTTC. Residues: CASSRGHGGEQFF.

This clone was counted a single time. This chain joins TRBV28 and TRBJ2-7, with 9 bases identical to TRBD2. After removal of 4 bases from V and 0 bases from J, the junction contained 13 bases not matched to a gene. The germline V gene encodes CDR1 MDHEN and CDR2 SYDVKM. The CDR3 is 18 amino acids. The CDR3 region is CASSSRYTSGRYSYEQYF. The CDR3 coding sequence is TGTGCCAGCAGTTCAAGGTACACTAGCGGGCGATACTCCTACGAGCAGTACTTC.

This rearrangement joins TRBV7-9 to TRBJ2-7; 13 bases map to TRBD2. Germline lookup yields CDR1 SEHNR and CDR2 FQNEAQ (reference sequence). V gave up 5 bases and J gave up 0 bases; unmatched junction bases: 16. The CDR3 loop spans 20 amino acids. The CDR3 is CASSRGGAGLAGSFSYEQYF. The CDR3 nucleotides read TGTGCCAGCAGCAGGGGTGGAGCGGGACTAGCGGGGTCGTTCTCCTACGAGCAGTACTTC.

This rearrangement joins TRBV18 to TRBJ2-3; TRBD2 matches 8 bases. The CDR3 loop spans 15 amino acids. V trimming: 3 bases; J trimming: 2 bases; junction bases outside the gene matches: 4. The germline V gene encodes CDR1 KGHSH and CDR2 LQKENI. CDR3 protein: CASSPTSATTDTQYF. CDR3 in DNA: TGTGCCAGCTCACCGACTAGCGCCACCACAGATACGCAGTATTTT.

The genes are TRBV7-2 and TRBJ2-7, with 7 positions matching TRBD1. This CDR3 contains 14 residues. Germline V gene sequence: CDR1 SGHTA, CDR2 FQGNSA. V was pared by 5 bases and J by 4 bases, with 8 bases of the junction left unmatched. The CDR3 protein is CASSPEGGKYEQYF. For the CDR3, the DNA is TGTGCCAGCAGCCCAGAAGGGGGCAAGTACGAGCAGTACTTC.

V and J are TRBV15 and TRBJ2-5; D perhaps matches TRBD1 (6 bases). The V gene lost 8 bases and the J gene lost 9 bases, with 19 bases spanning the gap. Germline CDR1 is LNHNV and CDR2 is YYDKDF (reference sequence). The CDR3 loop spans 13 amino acids. CDR3 protein: CATRTEQEKAQYF. CDR3 in DNA: TGTGCCACCCGGACAGAACAAGAGAAGGCCCAGTACTTC.

This clone was counted once. V is TRBV5-1 and J is TRBJ2-2, with D perhaps TRBD1 (6 bases). V was cut by 0 bases and J by 5 bases, with 8 bases left in between. Germline V gives CDR1 SGHRS, CDR2 YFSETQ. The CDR3 contains 14 residues. This chain's CDR3 is CASSLGQDTGELFF. CDR3 DNA sequence: TGCGCCAGCAGCTTGGGACAGGATACCGGGGAGCTGTTTTTT.

This clone was recorded once. This chain connects TRBV27 to TRBJ2-7; the match to TRBD2 covers 12 bases. The germline CDR1 and CDR2 sequences are MNHEY and SMNVEV (reference sequence). The CDR3 is 15 residues long. V gave up 11 bases and J gave up 0 bases; unmatched junction bases: 8. The CDR3: CAAGGLAGGSYEQYF. DNA for the CDR3: TGTGCCGCGGGGGGACTAGCGGGTGGCTCCTACGAGCAGTACTTC.

This clone was observed a single time. The rearrangement uses TRBV28 and TRBJ2-1; 10 bases fit TRBD2. V dropped 3 bases and J dropped 5; count of bases not matched to a gene: 7. The CDR3 covers 16 residues. Germline V CDR1 and CDR2: MDHEN, SYDVKM. The CDR3: CASSLLAGVYHNEQFF. For the CDR3, the DNA is TGTGCCAGCAGTTTGCTAGCGGGAGTATACCACAATGAGCAGTTCTTC. Drawing the rest from reference TRBV28 and TRBJ2-1, the complete variable domain is DVKVTQSSRYLVKRTGEKVFLECVQDMDHENMFWYRQDPGLGLRLIYFSYDVKMKEKGDIPEGYSVSREKKERFSLILESASTNQTSMYLCASSLLAGVYHNEQFFGPGTRLTVL.

V is TRBV15 and J is TRBJ2-7; TRBD2 might be the D (7 bases). The CDR3 has 16 amino acids. Trimming cost V 1 base and J 1 base, with 14 bases left between them. CDR1 is LNHNV, CDR2 YYDKDF, per germline (reference sequence). CDR3 sequence: CATSRAGGDLSYEQYF. CDR3 coding DNA: TGTGCCACCAGCAGAGCGGGGGGCGATTTATCCTACGAGCAGTACTTC.